This is a list of T cell receptor beta chains from one sample in a study of T cell repertoires in cytomegalovirus infection. MiXCR, applied by TCRdb to the reads, yields one record per CDR3 protein. The sample has around 530,000 distinct CDR3 sequences; approximately 25% are singletons. The sequenced sample consisted of PBMCs. All receptors come from a human donor in good health (CMV status not recorded). Some clones in this sample may be carry-over from other donors' samples. CDR3s include the opening cysteine and the closing phenylalanine or tryptophan. The D gene is left open where the match is weak. The size entry is marked missing in some rows and otherwise reads once, few, many or a size class.

>TRBV5-6|.|TRBJ2-3|many
TGTGCCAGCAGCGGGGGGTCCAGGACAGATACGCAGTATTTT
CASSGGSRTDTQYF
>TRBV6-5|.|TRBJ1-2|.
TGTGCCAGCAGTTACGGGGGAAAGATTGAGGGCTACACCTTC
CASSYGGKIEGYTF
>TRBV28|TRBD1|TRBJ1-5|.
TGTGCCAGCAGTATCCCCCGACAGGGGCGTCAGCCCCAGCATTTT
CASSIPRQGRQPQHF
>TRBV6-2/TRBV6-3|.|TRBJ2-4|.
TGTGCCAGCACCCCGGGGCGCGGCGGCAAAAACATTCAGTACTTC
CASTPGRGGKNIQYF
>TRBV9|TRBD1|TRBJ2-6|few
TGTGCCAGCAGCGTAGGGACAGGGGCTGGGGCCAACGTCCTGACTTTC
CASSVGTGAGANVLTF
>TRBV28|.|TRBJ2-2|.
TGTGCCAGCAGTACTTCAGGGAACCTACCCGGGGAGCTGTTTTTT
CASSTSGNLPGELFF
>TRBV7-6|.|TRBJ2-1|.
TGTGCCAGCAGCTTACTCGGGCGGGACAGCGCCAATGAGCAGTTCTTC
CASSLLGRDSANEQFF
>TRBV12-3/TRBV12-4|.|TRBJ2-1|.
TGTGCCAGCAGTCCGAGAGGGGAAAGCTCCTACAATGAGCAGTTCTTC
CASSPRGESSYNEQFF
>TRBV6-8|TRBD1|TRBJ2-7|few
TGTGCCAGCAGCAAAGAGCGGACAGGGACATACGAGCAGTACTTC
CASSKERTGTYEQYF
>TRBV6-5|TRBD1|TRBJ1-2|few
TGTGCCAGCAAAAAAGGGGTTGCCGGGACAGGGATTAACTATGGCTACACCTTC
CASKKGVAGTGINYGYTF
>TRBV28|TRBD1|TRBJ1-6|.
TGTGCCAGCAGTCCCGGACAGGGTTGGATGACTTGGAATTCACCCCTCCACTTT
CASSPGQGWMTWNSPLHF
>TRBV5-4|TRBD1|TRBJ1-2|few
TGTGCCAGCAGCTTACAGGGGCATGGCTACACCTTC
CASSLQGHGYTF
>TRBV7-3|.|TRBJ2-7|.
TGTGCCAGCAGCTTAATGGGGGGCGAGCAGTACTTC
CASSLMGGEQYF
>TRBV13|TRBD2|TRBJ2-3|.
TGTGCCAGCAGCTTAGGCGGCGGGAGGGCCGCAGATACGCAGTATTTT
CASSLGGGRAADTQYF
>TRBV19|.|TRBJ1-1|.
TGTGCCAGTAGTATCCCGGACCGGAACACTGAAGCTTTCTTT
CASSIPDRNTEAFF
>TRBV7-9|.|TRBJ2-3|few
TGTGCCAGCAGCCCCCCCCAGGGGGGGGCACGAGATACGCAGTATTTT
CASSPPQGGARDTQYF
>TRBV10-3|.|TRBJ2-1|.
TGTGCCATCAGTGAGAAGGATTCCATTCAGCCTGAGCAGTTCTTC
CAISEKDSIQPEQFF
>TRBV5-1|.|TRBJ2-5|.
TGCGCCAGCAGCACCCGGTACCAAGAGACCCAGTACTTC
CASSTRYQETQYF
>TRBV11-2|TRBD1|TRBJ2-2|.
TGTGCCAGCAGCCCCAGACAGGGATCTAACACCGGGGAGCTGTTTTTT
CASSPRQGSNTGELFF
>TRBV4-1|.|TRBJ2-1|once
TGCGCCAGCAGCCAAGTCGGTCCGCTTACCCTCGATGAGCAGTTCTTC
CASSQVGPLTLDEQFF
>TRBV5-4|.|TRBJ1-1|.
TGTGCCAGCAGGGGGAGCCCGATCTTGAACACTGAAGCTTTCTTT
CASRGSPILNTEAFF
>TRBV6-2/TRBV6-3|.|TRBJ2-5|.
TGTGCCAGCAGTTCCCAGGGCCCAGAGACCCAGTACTTC
CASSSQGPETQYF
>TRBV20-1|.|TRBJ1-3|few
TGCAGTGCTCTGGACAGAGACTCTGGAAACACCATATATTTT
CSALDRDSGNTIYF
>TRBV5-1|.|TRBJ2-3|.
TGCGCCAGCAGCTTGATTCGGGGAGTTAGCACAGATACGCAGTATTTT
CASSLIRGVSTDTQYF
>TRBV5-5|.|TRBJ1-6|many
TGTGCCAGCAGCCCACAGGATCTGAGCTCCTATAATTCACCCCTCCACTTT
CASSPQDLSSYNSPLHF
>TRBV5-4|.|TRBJ2-2|.
TGTGCCAGCAGACTCCGACAGGAACACACCGGGGAGCTGTTTTTT
CASRLRQEHTGELFF
>TRBV30|TRBD1|TRBJ2-7|.
TGTGCCTGGAGTCCAAACCCGGGACAGGGAACCTACGAGCAGTACTTC
CAWSPNPGQGTYEQYF
>TRBV28|TRBD1|TRBJ2-1|.
TGTGCCAGCAGTTTATCGTATAAGCTTCAAGGGACAGGGGCGGGGGATGAGCAGTTCTTC
CASSLSYKLQGTGAGDEQFF